Following are 8 T cell receptor beta chains from one sample sequenced in a study of blood T cell repertoires in COVID-19. Method: immunoSEQ multiplex PCR; TCRdb's copy keeps in-frame clones and lacks some. Of just over 25,000 clones in the sample, 90% were seen once. Specimen: peripheral blood. These receptors were collected from a man between 65 and 79 years old with acute or convalescent COVID-19.

J is TRBJ2-1 and V is TRBV7-3; 7 bases agree with TRBD2. The ends lost 5 bases at V and 0 bases at J; junction bases unmatched: 4. The germline CDR1 and CDR2 sequences are SGHTA and FQGTGA. The CDR3 has 15 residues. Written as DNA, the CDR3 is TGTGCCAGCAGCACAATAGCGGGCTCCTACAATGAGCAGTTCTTC. Residues: CASSTIAGSYNEQFF. Full variable domain (rest looked up from reference TRBV7-3 and TRBJ2-1): GAGVSQTPSNKVTEKGKYVELRCDPISGHTALYWYRQSLGQGPEFLIYFQGTGAADDSGLPNDRFFAVRPEGSVSTLKIQRTERGDSAVYLCASSTIAGSYNEQFFGPGTRLTVL.

The V gene is TRBV27, the J gene TRBJ2-1; 7 bases map to TRBD2. Germline V gene sequence: CDR1 MNHEY, CDR2 SMNVEV (reference sequence). V lost 2 bases to trimming and J lost 2 bases; unmatched junction nucleotides: 6. This CDR3 contains 16 residues. The CDR3 is CASSLMAGEAYNEQFF. CDR3 DNA: TGTGCCAGCAGTTTAATGGCGGGAGAGGCCTACAATGAGCAGTTCTTC.

By proportion, this clone is medium-sized. The V call is TRBV4-2, the J call TRBJ1-5; D might be TRBD1 (5 bases). The CDR3 loop spans 15 amino acids. V lost 3 bases, J lost 2 bases, and 11 bases lay in between. Germline assignment: CDR1 LGHNA and CDR2 YNFKEQ. As DNA, the CDR3 is TGTGCCAGCAGCCAGGCGGGGGGTGGCAATCAGCCCCAGCATTTT. This translates into CASSQAGGGNQPQHF.

This clone has a single count. The chain recombines TRBV5-1 with TRBJ2-7; no firm D call. CDR1 and CDR2 from the germline V gene are SGHRS and YFSETQ. The germline V and J ends were trimmed by 0 bases and 6 bases, with 13 bases remaining between them. The CDR3 has 14 amino acids. CDR3 amino acids: CASSLGHIGAEQYF. The CDR3 DNA is TGCGCCAGCAGCTTGGGGCATATAGGAGCCGAGCAGTACTTC.

The rearrangement uses TRBV10-2 and TRBJ1-5, with D possibly TRBD1 on 5 matching bases. The CDR3 covers 15 residues. The germline gives CDR1 WSHSY, CDR2 SAAADI. Trimming stripped 3 bases from V and 0 bases from J, with 9 bases between. The CDR3 loop reads CASSDRDYSNQPQHF. CDR3 DNA sequence: TGCGCCAGCAGTGACAGGGACTATAGCAATCAGCCCCAGCATTTT.

The rearrangement uses TRBV5-5 and TRBJ2-2; 7 bases match TRBD2. V trimming: 0 bases; J trimming: 3 bases; junction bases outside the gene matches: 2. CDR1 is SGHKS and CDR2 is YYEKEE in the germline V gene (reference sequence). This CDR3 comprises 15 residues. The CDR3 spells CASSLDRGDTGELFF. CDR3 bases: TGTGCCAGCAGCTTGGACCGGGGGGACACCGGGGAGCTGTTTTTT.

CDR3 DNA sequence: TGTGCCAGCAGCCCGAGGACAGTTGTTGATGGCTACACCTTC. Translating it yields CASSPRTVVDGYTF. This rearrangement joins TRBV7-2 to TRBJ1-2, with a tentative D call TRBD1 (6 bases). This CDR3 comprises 14 residues. Germline V gene data show CDR1 as SGHTA and CDR2 as FQGNSA. Trimming took off 5 bases at V and 6 bases at J, with 16 bases between the two ends.

This clone was counted only a few times. The chain combines TRBV5-1 with TRBJ2-7, with 8 bases lining up with TRBD1. From germline, CDR1 is SGHRS and CDR2 YFSETQ. This CDR3 region has 14 residues. J was trimmed by 5 bases and V by 0 bases; bases with no gene match: 4. The CDR3 bases are TGCGCCAGCAGCTTGGAGGACAGGGCCCACGAGCAGTACTTC. Its translation is CASSLEDRAHEQYF.